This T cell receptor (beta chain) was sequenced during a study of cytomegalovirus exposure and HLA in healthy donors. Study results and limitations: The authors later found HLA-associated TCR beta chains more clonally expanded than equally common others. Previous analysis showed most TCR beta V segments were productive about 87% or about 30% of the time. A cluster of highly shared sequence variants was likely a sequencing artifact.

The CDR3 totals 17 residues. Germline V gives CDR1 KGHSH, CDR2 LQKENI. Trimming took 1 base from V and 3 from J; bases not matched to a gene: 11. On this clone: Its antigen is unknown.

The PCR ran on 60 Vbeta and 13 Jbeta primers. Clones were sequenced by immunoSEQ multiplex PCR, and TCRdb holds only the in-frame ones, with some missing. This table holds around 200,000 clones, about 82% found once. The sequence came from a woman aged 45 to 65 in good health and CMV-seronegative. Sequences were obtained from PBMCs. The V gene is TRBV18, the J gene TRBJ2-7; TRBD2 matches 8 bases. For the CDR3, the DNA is TGTGCCAGCTCACCACTGCCCACTAGCGGAAGATACTACGAGCAGTACTTC. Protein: CASSPLPTSGRYYEQYF. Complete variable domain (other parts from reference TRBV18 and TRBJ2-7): NAGVMQNPRHLVRRRGQEARLRCSPMKGHSHVYWYRQLPEEGLKFMVYLQKENIIDESGMPKERFSAEFPKEGPSILRIQQVVRGDSAAYFCASSPLPTSGRYYEQYFGPGTRLTVT.